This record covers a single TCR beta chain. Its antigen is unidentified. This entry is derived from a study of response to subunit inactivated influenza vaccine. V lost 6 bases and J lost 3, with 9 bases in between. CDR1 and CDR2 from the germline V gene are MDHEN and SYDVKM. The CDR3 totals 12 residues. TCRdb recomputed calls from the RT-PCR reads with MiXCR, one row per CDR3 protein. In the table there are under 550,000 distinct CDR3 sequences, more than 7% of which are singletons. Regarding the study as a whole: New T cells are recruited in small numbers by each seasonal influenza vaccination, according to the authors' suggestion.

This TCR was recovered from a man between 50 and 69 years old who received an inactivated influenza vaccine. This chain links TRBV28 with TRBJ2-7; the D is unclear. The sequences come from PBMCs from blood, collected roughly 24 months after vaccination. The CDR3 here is CASSRPFYEQYF. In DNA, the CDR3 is TGTGCCAGCAGCCGCCCATTCTACGAGCAGTACTTC.